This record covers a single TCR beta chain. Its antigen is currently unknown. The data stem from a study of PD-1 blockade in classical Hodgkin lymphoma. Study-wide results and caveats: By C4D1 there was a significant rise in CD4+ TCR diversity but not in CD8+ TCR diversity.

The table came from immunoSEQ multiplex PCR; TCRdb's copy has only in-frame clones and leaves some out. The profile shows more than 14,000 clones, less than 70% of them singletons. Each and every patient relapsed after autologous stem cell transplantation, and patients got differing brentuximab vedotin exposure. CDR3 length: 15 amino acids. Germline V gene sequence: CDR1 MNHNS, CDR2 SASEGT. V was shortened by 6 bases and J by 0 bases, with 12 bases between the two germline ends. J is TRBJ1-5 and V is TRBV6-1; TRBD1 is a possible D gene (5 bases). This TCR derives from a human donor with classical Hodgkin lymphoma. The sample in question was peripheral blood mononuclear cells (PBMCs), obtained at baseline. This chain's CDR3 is CASRARVNSNQPQHF. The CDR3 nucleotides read TGTGCCAGCAGAGCCAGGGTTAATAGCAATCAGCCCCAGCATTTT.